This passage covers 13 T cell receptor beta chains from one sample sequenced in a study of STAT5B mutations in CD4+ large granular lymphocyte leukemia. Measured with immunoSEQ multiplex PCR; TCRdb has only the in-frame clones, and not every one. Among some 41,000 clones listed, 81% were seen once. The sequenced material came from CD4+ T cells from blood buffy coats. The origin of the receptors is a human donor in good health.

V usage is TRBV30 and J usage is TRBJ2-1; 10 bases are a match to TRBD2. V trimming: 0 bases; J trimming: 6 bases; junction bases outside the gene matches: 5. This CDR3 region has 15 residues. CDR1 and CDR2 (germline): GTSNPN, SVGIG (reference sequence). CDR3 DNA: TGTGCCTGGAGTGTACAGGGACTAGCGATCAATGAGCAGTTCTTC. Encoded protein: CAWSVQGLAINEQFF. Full variable domain (missing parts from reference TRBV30 and TRBJ2-1): SQTIHQWPATLVQPVGSPLSLECTVEGTSNPNLYWYRQAAGRGLQLLFYSVGIGQISSEVPQNLSASRPQDRQFILSSKKLLLSDSGFYLCAWSVQGLAINEQFFGPGTRLTVL.

This clone was seen only a few times. CDR3 DNA: TGTGCCAGTAGTCTCACTAGCGGGAGTTCCAAAAACATTCAGTACTTC. Encoded protein: CASSLTSGSSKNIQYF. This rearrangement joins TRBV19 to TRBJ2-4; TRBD2 agrees at 11 bases. CDR1 and CDR2 (germline): LNHDA, SQIVND (reference sequence). Trimming at V came to 5 bases and at J to 2 bases, leaving 5 bases not matched to a gene. The CDR3 length is 16 residues.

This chain uses TRBV7-2 with TRBJ1-2; 8 bases match TRBD1. In germline, CDR1 is SGHTA, CDR2 FQGNSA. J was trimmed by 8 bases and V by 8 bases; bases with no gene match: 10. This CDR3 region has 13 residues. The CDR3 DNA is TGTGCCAGCTGGGACAGGATTGCGGAGGGCTACACCTTC. Protein: CASWDRIAEGYTF.

This clone turned up a few times. The chain employs TRBV4-3 and TRBJ2-7, with 9 bases that match TRBD2. The CDR3 has 16 residues. Germline values: CDR1 LGHNA, CDR2 YSLEER. The V segment lost 0 bases and the J segment 5 bases; nucleotides outside the gene matches: 8. The DNA of the CDR3 is TGCGCCAGCAGCCAAGAGCCGGGACTAGCCCTCGACGAGCAGTACTTC. Encoded protein: CASSQEPGLALDEQYF.

This chain joins TRBV19 and TRBJ2-7, with unresolved D. V was cut by 0 bases and J by 0 bases, with 12 bases left in between. In germline, CDR1 is LNHDA, CDR2 SQIVND (reference sequence). CDR3 length equals 16 residues. CDR3 residues: CASSIDPQLYSYEQYF. The CDR3 bases are TGTGCCAGTAGTATAGATCCACAGCTTTACTCCTACGAGCAGTACTTC.

The chain uses TRBV6-5 and TRBJ1-5; D is uncertain. V lost 0 bases, J lost 7 bases, and 13 bases lay in between. This CDR3 has 15 amino acids. Germline lookup yields CDR1 MNHEY and CDR2 SVGAGI. The chain's CDR3 is CASSYSNVQKQPQHF. DNA of the CDR3: TGTGCCAGCAGTTACTCGAACGTCCAAAAGCAGCCCCAGCATTTT.

V usage is TRBV25-1 and J usage is TRBJ2-7, with TRBD2 matching over 12 bases. V trimming: 6 bases; J trimming: 0 bases; junction bases outside the gene matches: 9. In germline, CDR1 is MGHDK, CDR2 SYGVNS. The CDR3 is 17 residues long. CDR3 loop: CASSPGTSGPFSYEQYF. The CDR3 bases are TGTGCCAGCAGCCCCGGGACTAGCGGGCCGTTCTCCTACGAGCAGTACTTC.

The chain couples TRBV29-1 to TRBJ1-1; D unclear. V was cut by 7 bases and J by 0 bases, with 15 bases left in between. The CDR3 runs 14 residues. Looked up from germline, CDR1 is SQVTM and CDR2 is ANQGSEA. The CDR3 region has the DNA TGCAGCGCCCAGGCGGGAGACATGAACACTGAAGCTTTCTTT. Translating gives CSAQAGDMNTEAFF.

V and J are TRBV11-3 and TRBJ2-2; 8 nucleotides agree with TRBD2. CDR1 and CDR2 from the germline V gene are SGHNT and YENEEA. Germline trimming cut 5 bases from V and 4 bases from J; bases unmatched to any gene: 12. This CDR3 has 17 amino acids. The CDR3 DNA reads TGTGCCAGCAGCCTAGGGGGTAGCGGGATTACCACCGGGGAGCTGTTTTTT. It yields the protein CASSLGGSGITTGELFF.

A single count supports this clone. The V gene is TRBV2, the J gene TRBJ1-5; D uncertain. Germline V gene data show CDR1 as SNHLY and CDR2 as FYNNEI. Deletions cut 6 bases from V and 0 bases from J, with 12 bases between. The CDR3 consists of 15 residues. The CDR3 region is CASSSTPYSNQPQHF. DNA of the CDR3: TGTGCCAGCAGCTCGACACCTTATAGCAATCAGCCCCAGCATTTT.

The genes are TRBV7-3 and TRBJ2-1; TRBD2 aligns across 9 bases. The CDR3 runs 16 residues. In germline, CDR1 is SGHTA, CDR2 FQGTGA. V lost 5 bases, J lost 8 bases, and 13 bases stayed unmatched. CDR3 in DNA: TGTGCCAGCAGCCCCCGGAATAGCGGGGGAGCGGATGAGCAGTTCTTC. It yields the protein CASSPRNSGGADEQFF.

The J gene is TRBJ2-1, the V gene TRBV6-1; D not certain. The CDR3 is 11 residues long. The V gene's germline CDR1 is MNHNS and CDR2 SASEGT. Trimming took 6 bases from V and 7 from J, leaving 7 bases between them. The CDR3 nucleotides are TGTGCCAGCAGAGACAATAATGAGCAGTTCTTC. Translating it yields CASRDNNEQFF.

This chain uses TRBV29-1 with TRBJ1-2, with a weak D call TRBD1 (6 bases). The CDR3 is made up of 14 amino acids. Germline V gives CDR1 SQVTM, CDR2 ANQGSEA. V gave up 1 base and J gave up 2 bases, with 11 bases separating them. DNA of the CDR3: TGCAGCGTTGAAGGGGAGGGGGAAAACTATGGCTACACCTTC. Its translation is CSVEGEGENYGYTF.